This T cell receptor (beta chain) was sequenced in a study of PD-1 blockade in classical Hodgkin lymphoma. At the level of the study: Administration of nivolumab to patients was at 3 mg/kg intravenously every 2 weeks.

CDR1 and CDR2 from the germline V gene are SGHRS and YFSETQ. V lost 5 bases and J lost 7, with 9 bases in between. This CDR3 has 12 residues. There was relapse after autologous stem cell transplantation in every patient, and there was variation in brentuximab vedotin exposure. From thawed PBMCs, CD4+ T cells were purified using magnetic negative selection. Repertoires were generated with immunoSEQ multiplex PCR, while TCRdb's copy carries only in-frame clones and drops some. The sample holds about 35,000 clones, around 90% seen once. Findings of the study overall: The baseline diversity of complete responders showed similarity to that of newly diagnosed patients. When set against healthy donors, newly diagnosed patients were reported to show lower baseline TCR diversity.

This clone has more than one count but fewer than ten. No antigen is known for it. The sample was CD4+ T cells from blood, taken at baseline. V is TRBV5-1 and J is TRBJ1-4; D call uncertain. This TCR was recovered from a human donor with classical Hodgkin lymphoma. CDR3 sequence: CASSLYGEKLFF. CDR3 DNA: TGCGCCAGCAGTCTCTACGGTGAAAAACTGTTTTTT.